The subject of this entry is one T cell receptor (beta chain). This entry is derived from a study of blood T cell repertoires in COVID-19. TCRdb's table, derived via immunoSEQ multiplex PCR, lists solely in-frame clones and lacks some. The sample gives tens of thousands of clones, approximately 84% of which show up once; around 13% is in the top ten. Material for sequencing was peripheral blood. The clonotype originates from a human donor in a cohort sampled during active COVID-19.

CDR3 amino acids: CASSLELSTDTQYF. The CDR3 bases are TGTGCCAGCAGCTTAGAACTTTCTACAGATACGCAGTATTTT. V gene TRBV7-9 combines with J gene TRBJ2-3; D ambiguous. V lost 1 base to trimming and J lost 3 bases, with 8 bases between them. Looked up from germline, CDR1 is SEHNR and CDR2 is FQNEAQ (reference sequence). There are 14 residues in the CDR3.